This T cell receptor beta chain was sequenced in a study of cytomegalovirus exposure and HLA in healthy donors. About the study: Just over 80% of 350 to 400 genotyped donors fell in the Caucasian-associated ancestry cluster. Study conclusions and caveats: HLA allele associations emerged for 16,951 TCR beta sequences in a later analysis, at 0.05 false discovery rate. In vitro, a few CMV-associated chains proved specific for CMV antigens. With further analysis later on, most CMV-associated TCR beta chains appeared HLA-restricted.

This clone came up a few times. The antigen remains unidentified. Both 60 Vbeta primers and 13 Jbeta primers went into the PCR. Clones were read by immunoSEQ multiplex PCR, and TCRdb kept only the in-frame ones, dropping some. There are about 19,000 clones in the sample; under 85% occur only once, and about a fifth lies in the top ten. The sample comprised PBMCs. The clonotype was recovered from a human donor in good health.

The CDR3 loop is CASSSDITAEQYF. As DNA, the CDR3 is TGTGCCAGCTCATCGGACATCACTGCCGAGCAGTACTTC. The chain employs TRBV18 and TRBJ2-7, with a weak D call TRBD1 (5 bases). CDR3 length: 13 residues. Trimming took 5 bases from V and 6 from J, leaving 14 bases between them. Germline assignment: CDR1 KGHSH and CDR2 LQKENI. The entire variable domain, with the rest obtained from reference TRBV18 and TRBJ2-7, is as follows: NAGVMQNPRHLVRRRGQEARLRCSPMKGHSHVYWYRQLPEEGLKFMVYLQKENIIDESGMPKERFSAEFPKEGPSILRIQQVVRGDSAAYFCASSSDITAEQYFGPGTRLTVT.